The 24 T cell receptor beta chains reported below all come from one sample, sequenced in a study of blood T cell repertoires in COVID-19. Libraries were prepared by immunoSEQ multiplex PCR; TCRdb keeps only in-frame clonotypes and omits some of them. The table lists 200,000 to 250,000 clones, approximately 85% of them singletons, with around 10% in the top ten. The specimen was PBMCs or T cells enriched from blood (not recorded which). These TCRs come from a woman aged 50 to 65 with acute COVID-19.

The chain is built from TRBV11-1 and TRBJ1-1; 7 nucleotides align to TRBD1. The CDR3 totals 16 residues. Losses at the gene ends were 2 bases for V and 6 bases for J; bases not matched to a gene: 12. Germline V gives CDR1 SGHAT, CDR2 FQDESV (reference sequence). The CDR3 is CASSLLQQGNSPEAFF. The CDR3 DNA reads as TGTGCCAGCAGCTTATTGCAACAGGGGAATTCGCCTGAAGCTTTCTTT.

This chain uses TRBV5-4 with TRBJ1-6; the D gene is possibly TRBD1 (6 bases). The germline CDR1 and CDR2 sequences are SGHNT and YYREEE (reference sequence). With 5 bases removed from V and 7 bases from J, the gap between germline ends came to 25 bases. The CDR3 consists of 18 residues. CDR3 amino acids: CASSLEAVGTRRNSPLHF. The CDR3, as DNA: TGTGCCAGCAGTCTCGAGGCCGTAGGGACACGGCGCAATTCACCCCTCCACTTT.

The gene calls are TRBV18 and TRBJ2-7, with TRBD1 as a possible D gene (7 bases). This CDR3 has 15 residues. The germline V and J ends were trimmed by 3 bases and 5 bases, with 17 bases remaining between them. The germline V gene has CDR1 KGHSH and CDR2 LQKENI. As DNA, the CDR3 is TGTGCCAGCTCACCCCTAAGTCAGGGGGAGGACGAGCAGTACTTC. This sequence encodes CASSPLSQGEDEQYF.

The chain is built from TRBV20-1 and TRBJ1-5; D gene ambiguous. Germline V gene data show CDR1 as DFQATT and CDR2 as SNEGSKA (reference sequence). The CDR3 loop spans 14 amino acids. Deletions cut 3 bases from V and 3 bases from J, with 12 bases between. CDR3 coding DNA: TGCAGTGCTAGTAAGGGAGGTAACAATCAGCCCCAGCATTTT. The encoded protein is CSASKGGNNQPQHF.

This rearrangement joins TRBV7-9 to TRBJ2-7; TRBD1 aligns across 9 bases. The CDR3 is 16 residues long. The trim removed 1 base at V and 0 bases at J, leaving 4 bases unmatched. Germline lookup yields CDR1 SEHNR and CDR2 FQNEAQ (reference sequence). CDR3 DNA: TGTGCCAGCAGCTTAGTGGACAGGGGCAACTCCTACGAGCAGTACTTC. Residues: CASSLVDRGNSYEQYF.

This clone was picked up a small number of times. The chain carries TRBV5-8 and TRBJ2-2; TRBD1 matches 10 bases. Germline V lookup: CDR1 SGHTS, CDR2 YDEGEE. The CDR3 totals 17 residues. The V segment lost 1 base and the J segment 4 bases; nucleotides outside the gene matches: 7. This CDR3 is CASSLKRQGAVTGELFF. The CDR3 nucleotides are TGTGCCAGCAGCTTGAAAAGACAGGGGGCCGTCACCGGGGAGCTGTTTTTT.

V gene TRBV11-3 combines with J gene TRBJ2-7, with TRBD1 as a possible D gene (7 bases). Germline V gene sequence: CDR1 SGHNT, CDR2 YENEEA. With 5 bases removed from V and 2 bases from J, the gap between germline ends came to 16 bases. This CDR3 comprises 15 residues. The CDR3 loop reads CASSQGGQGTYEQYF. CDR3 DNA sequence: TGTGCCAGCAGCCAGGGGGGCCAGGGGACCTACGAGCAGTACTTC.

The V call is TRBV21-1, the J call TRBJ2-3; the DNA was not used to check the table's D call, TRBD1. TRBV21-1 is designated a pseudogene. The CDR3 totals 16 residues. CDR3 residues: CASFPGQGLSTDTQYF. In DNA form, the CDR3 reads TGTGCCAGCTTCCCGGGACAGGGTCTAAGCACAGATACGCAGTATTTT.

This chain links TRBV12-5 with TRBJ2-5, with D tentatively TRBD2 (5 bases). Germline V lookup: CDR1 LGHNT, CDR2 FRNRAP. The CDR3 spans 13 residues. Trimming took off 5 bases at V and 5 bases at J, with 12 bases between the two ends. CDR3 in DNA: TGTGCTAGTGGTCCCGGGGTAGTGGAGACCCAGTACTTC. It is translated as CASGPGVVETQYF.

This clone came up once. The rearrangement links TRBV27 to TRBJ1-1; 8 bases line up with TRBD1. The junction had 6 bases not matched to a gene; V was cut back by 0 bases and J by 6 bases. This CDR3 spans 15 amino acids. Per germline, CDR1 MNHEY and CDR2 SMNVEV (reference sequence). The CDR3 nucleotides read TGTGCCAGCAGTTTATCCCCGCAGGGGGCGGCTGAAGCTTTCTTT. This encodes CASSLSPQGAAEAFF.

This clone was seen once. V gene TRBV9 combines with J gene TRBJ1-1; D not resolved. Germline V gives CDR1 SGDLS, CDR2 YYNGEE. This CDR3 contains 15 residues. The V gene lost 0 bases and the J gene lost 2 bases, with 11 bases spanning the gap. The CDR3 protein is CASSVVPDFNTEAFF. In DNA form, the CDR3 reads TGTGCCAGCAGCGTAGTTCCGGACTTTAACACTGAAGCTTTCTTT. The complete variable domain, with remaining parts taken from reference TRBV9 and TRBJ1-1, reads DSGVTQTPKHLITATGQRVTLRCSPRSGDLSVYWYQQSLDQGLQFLIQYYNGEERAKGNILERFSAQQFPDLHSELNLSSLELGDSALYFCASSVVPDFNTEAFFGQGTRLTVV.

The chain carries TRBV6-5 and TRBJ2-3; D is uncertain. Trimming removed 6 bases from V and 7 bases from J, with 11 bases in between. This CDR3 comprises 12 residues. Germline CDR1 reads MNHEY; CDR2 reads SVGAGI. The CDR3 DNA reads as TGTGCCAGCAGCCCCCCCGACAATACGCAGTATTTT. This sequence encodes CASSPPDNTQYF.

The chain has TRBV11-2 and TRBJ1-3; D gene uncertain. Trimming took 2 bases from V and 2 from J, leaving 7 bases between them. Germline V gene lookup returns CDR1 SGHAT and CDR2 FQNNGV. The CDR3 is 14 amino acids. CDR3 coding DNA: TGTGCCAGCAGCTTAACCAGAACTGGAAACACCATATATTTT. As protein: CASSLTRTGNTIYF.

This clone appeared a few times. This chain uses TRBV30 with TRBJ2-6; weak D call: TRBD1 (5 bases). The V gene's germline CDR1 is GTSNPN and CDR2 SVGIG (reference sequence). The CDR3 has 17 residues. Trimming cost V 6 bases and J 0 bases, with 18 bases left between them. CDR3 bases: TGTGCCTGCCCAACAGGTTACCCTTCCTCTGGGGCCAACGTCCTGACTTTC. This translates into CACPTGYPSSGANVLTF.

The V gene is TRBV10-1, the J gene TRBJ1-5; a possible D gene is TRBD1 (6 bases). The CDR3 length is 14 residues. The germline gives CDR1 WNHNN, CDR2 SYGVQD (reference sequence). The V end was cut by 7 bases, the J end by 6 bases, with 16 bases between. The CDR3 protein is CASTARGRGQPQHF. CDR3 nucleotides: TGCGCCAGCACAGCCAGGGGAAGGGGTCAGCCCCAGCATTTT.

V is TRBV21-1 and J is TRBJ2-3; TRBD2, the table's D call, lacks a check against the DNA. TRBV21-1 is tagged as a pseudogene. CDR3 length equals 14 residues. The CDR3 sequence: CASSIILSTDTQYF. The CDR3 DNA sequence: TGTGCCAGCAGCATAATCCTTAGCACAGATACGCAGTATTTT.

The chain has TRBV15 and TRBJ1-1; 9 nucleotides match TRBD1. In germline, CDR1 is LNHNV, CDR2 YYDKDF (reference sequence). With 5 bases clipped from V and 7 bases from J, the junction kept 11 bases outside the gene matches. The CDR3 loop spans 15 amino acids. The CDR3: CATSFELQGAVEAFF. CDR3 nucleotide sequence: TGTGCCACCAGCTTCGAATTACAGGGGGCGGTTGAAGCTTTCTTT.

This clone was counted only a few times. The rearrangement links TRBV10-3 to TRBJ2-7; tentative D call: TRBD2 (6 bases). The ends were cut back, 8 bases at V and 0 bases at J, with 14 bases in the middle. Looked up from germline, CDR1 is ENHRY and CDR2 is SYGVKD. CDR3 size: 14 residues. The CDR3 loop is CAISSDGGSYEQYF. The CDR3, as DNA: TGTGCCATCTCGTCGGACGGGGGCTCCTACGAGCAGTACTTC.

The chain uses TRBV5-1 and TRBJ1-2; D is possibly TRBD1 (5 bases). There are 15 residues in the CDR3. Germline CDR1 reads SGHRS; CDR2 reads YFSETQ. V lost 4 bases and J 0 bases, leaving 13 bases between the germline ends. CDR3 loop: CASSTTGASNYGYTF. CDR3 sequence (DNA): TGCGCCAGCAGCACCACAGGAGCCTCTAACTATGGCTACACCTTC.

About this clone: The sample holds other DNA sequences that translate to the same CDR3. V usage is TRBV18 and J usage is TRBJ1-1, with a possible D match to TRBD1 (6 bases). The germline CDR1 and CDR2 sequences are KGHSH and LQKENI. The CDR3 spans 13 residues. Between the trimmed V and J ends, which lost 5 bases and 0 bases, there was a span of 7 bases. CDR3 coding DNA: TGTGCCAGCTCAACAGGGTTGAACACTGAAGCTTTCTTT. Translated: CASSTGLNTEAFF.

Written as DNA, the CDR3 is TGTGCCAGCAGGGGGACACAGAATTCACCCCTCCACTTT. It specifies CASRGTQNSPLHF. V usage is TRBV6-5 and J usage is TRBJ1-6, with a weak D call TRBD1 (6 bases). Germline-derived CDR1 and CDR2 are MNHEY and SVGAGI. This CDR3 has 13 residues. Trimming removed 6 bases from V and 7 bases from J, with 10 bases in between.

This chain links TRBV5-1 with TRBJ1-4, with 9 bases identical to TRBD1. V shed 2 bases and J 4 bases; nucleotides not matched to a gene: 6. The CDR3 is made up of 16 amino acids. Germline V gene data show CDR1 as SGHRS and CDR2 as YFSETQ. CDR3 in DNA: TGCGCCAGCAGCTTAGATACAGGGGGCTATAATGAAAAACTGTTTTTT. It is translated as CASSLDTGGYNEKLFF.

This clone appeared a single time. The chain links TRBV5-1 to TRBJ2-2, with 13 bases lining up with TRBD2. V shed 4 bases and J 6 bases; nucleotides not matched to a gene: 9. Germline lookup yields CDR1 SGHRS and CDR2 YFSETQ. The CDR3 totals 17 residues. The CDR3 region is CASSLTAGLAGSGELFF. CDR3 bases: TGCGCCAGCAGCCTCACCGCGGGACTAGCGGGGTCCGGGGAGCTGTTTTTT.

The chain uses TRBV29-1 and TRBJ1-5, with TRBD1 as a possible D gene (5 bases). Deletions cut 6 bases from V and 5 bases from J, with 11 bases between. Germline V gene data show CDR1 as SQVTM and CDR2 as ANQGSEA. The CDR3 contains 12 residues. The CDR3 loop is CSVQLTDQPQHF. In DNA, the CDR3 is TGCAGCGTGCAATTGACAGATCAGCCCCAGCATTTT.